One sample yielded the 16 T cell receptor beta chains listed below, sequenced in a study of neoadjuvant anti-PD-1 for oral cavity cancer. Repertoires were generated with immunoSEQ multiplex PCR, while TCRdb's copy carries only in-frame clones and drops some. The sample includes 60,000 to 75,000 clones, 80% to 90% of them seen just once. The sample here was PBMCs, taken before nivolumab (anti-PD-1) treatment. Every receptor here comes from a person aged 35-80 years with oral cavity squamous cell carcinoma.

A single count supports this clone. The chain uses TRBV10-3 and TRBJ1-3; TRBD1 is a possible D gene (6 bases). CDR3 length equals 17 residues. V was shortened by 8 bases and J by 0 bases, with 20 bases between the two germline ends. Germline V gene lookup returns CDR1 ENHRY and CDR2 SYGVKD. Written as DNA, the CDR3 is TGTGCCATCGCCGAAAACAGGGAGCATGTCTCTGGAAACACCATATATTTT. Translation gives CAIAENREHVSGNTIYF.

This clone was counted only a few times. V is TRBV11-3 and J is TRBJ2-5; D remains ambiguous. Germline CDR1 is SGHNT and CDR2 is YENEEA. Trimming left V 5 bases short and J 0 bases short, with 10 bases between. CDR3 size: 14 residues. The CDR3 region has the DNA TGTGCCAGCAGCCCCCGTGAGTACCAAGAGACCCAGTACTTC. Amino acid sequence: CASSPREYQETQYF.

The rearrangement joins TRBV25-1 to TRBJ1-4; 8 nucleotides agree with TRBD1. This CDR3 is built from 15 residues. Trimming at V came to 4 bases and at J to 7 bases, leaving 8 bases not matched to a gene. CDR1 MGHDK and CDR2 SYGVNS come from the germline V gene. This CDR3 reads CASSVLQGVGEKLFF. CDR3 nucleotide sequence: TGTGCCAGCAGTGTCCTACAGGGGGTCGGTGAAAAACTGTTTTTT.

V gene TRBV10-1 combines with J gene TRBJ2-3; weak D call: TRBD1 (6 bases). Germline V gene data show CDR1 as WNHNN and CDR2 as SYGVQD (reference sequence). The ends were cut back, 4 bases at V and 2 bases at J, with 13 bases in the middle. There are 15 residues in the CDR3. CDR3 coding DNA: TGCGCCAGCAGTGGAGGGCAGGGGCTCACAGATACGCAGTATTTT. This encodes CASSGGQGLTDTQYF.

The J gene is TRBJ1-3, the V gene TRBV27, with unresolved D. CDR1 and CDR2 from the germline V gene are MNHEY and SMNVEV (reference sequence). The CDR3 runs 15 residues. Between the trimmed V and J ends, which lost 5 bases and 0 bases, there was a span of 11 bases. CDR3 sequence reads: CASSPLWASGNTIYF. CDR3 bases: TGTGCCAGCAGTCCCCTCTGGGCCTCTGGAAACACCATATATTTT.

This clone was counted only a few times. The chain links TRBV6-1 to TRBJ1-4, with a weak D call TRBD1 (6 bases). Germline values: CDR1 MNHNS, CDR2 SASEGT. The CDR3 is made up of 15 amino acids. The V and J ends lost 6 bases and 5 bases respectively, with 16 bases between them. CDR3 coding DNA: TGTGCCAGCAGGGCCCAGACAGGCTTAAATGAAAAACTGTTTTTT. Its protein is CASRAQTGLNEKLFF.

This sequence joins TRBV2 and TRBJ1-2; D ambiguous. The V gene lost 7 bases and the J gene lost 4 bases, with 10 bases spanning the gap. The CDR3 extends over 12 amino acids. Germline loops: CDR1 SNHLY, CDR2 FYNNEI. Here the CDR3 DNA reads TGTGCCAGCAACGAGGGCGCCTATGGCTACACCTTC. Residues: CASNEGAYGYTF.

CDR3 bases: TGTGCCAGCAGCTTGGCAGGAAAGAACACTGAAGCTTTCTTT. Translating it yields CASSLAGKNTEAFF. The V call is TRBV5-5, the J call TRBJ1-1, with D unresolved. Looked up from germline, CDR1 is SGHKS and CDR2 is YYEKEE (reference sequence). This CDR3 contains 14 residues. With 0 bases removed from V and 1 base from J, the gap between germline ends came to 7 bases.

Details on this clone: Other DNA variants within this sample encode the same CDR3. The gene calls are TRBV10-1 and TRBJ1-2; D is uncertain. Trimming pared 2 bases from V and 1 base from J, leaving 5 bases between. Germline values: CDR1 WNHNN, CDR2 SYGVQD (reference sequence). The CDR3 is 13 amino acids. CDR3 in amino acids: CASSEGVNYGYTF. The CDR3 coding sequence is TGCGCCAGCAGTGAGGGGGTTAACTATGGCTACACCTTC.

The genes are TRBV6-5 and TRBJ1-2; 8 bases map to TRBD1. CDR3 length equals 15 residues. Looked up from germline, CDR1 is MNHEY and CDR2 is SVGAGI. With 0 bases clipped from V and 4 bases from J, the junction kept 4 bases outside the gene matches. As DNA, the CDR3 is TGTGCCAGCAGTTACTCGGGGACAGGCCCCTATGGCTACACCTTC. Its translation is CASSYSGTGPYGYTF.

This chain connects TRBV30 to TRBJ2-1; 8 nucleotides align to TRBD2. CDR3 length: 16 amino acids. Germline loops: CDR1 GTSNPN, CDR2 SVGIG (reference sequence). V trimming: 3 bases; J trimming: 4 bases; junction bases outside the gene matches: 11. CDR3 region: CAWRFPERGIYNEQFF. CDR3 coding DNA: TGTGCCTGGAGGTTTCCTGAGCGGGGGATATACAATGAGCAGTTCTTC. The full variable domain, rest sourced from reference TRBV30 and TRBJ2-1, is SQTIHQWPATLVQPVGSPLSLECTVEGTSNPNLYWYRQAAGRGLQLLFYSVGIGQISSEVPQNLSASRPQDRQFILSSKKLLLSDSGFYLCAWRFPERGIYNEQFFGPGTRLTVL.

The CDR3 sequence is CASSQGGVRSNQPQHF. CDR3 nucleotides: TGCGCCAGCAGCCAGGGGGGTGTGAGAAGCAATCAGCCCCAGCATTTT. The chain has TRBV5-1 and TRBJ1-5; 7 nucleotides match TRBD1. There are 16 residues in the CDR3. V was pared by 4 bases and J by 1 base, with 8 bases of the junction left unmatched. CDR1 and CDR2 (germline): SGHRS, YFSETQ.

V and J are TRBV18 and TRBJ1-5, with D possibly TRBD1 on 5 matching bases. This CDR3 is built from 16 residues. Germline values: CDR1 KGHSH, CDR2 LQKENI. The V end was cut by 1 base, the J end by 1 base, with 11 bases between. CDR3 coding DNA: TGTGCCAGCTCACCACTCGGAGGGGAGAGCAATCAGCCCCAGCATTTT. It is translated as CASSPLGGESNQPQHF.

The J gene is TRBJ2-3, the V gene TRBV5-1; D could derive from TRBD1 or TRBD2 (5 bases each). Deletions cut 3 bases from V and 6 bases from J, with 17 bases between. CDR3 length: 15 amino acids. The germline CDR1 and CDR2 sequences are SGHRS and YFSETQ. The CDR3 spells CASSWHGTDEDTQYF. CDR3 coding DNA: TGCGCCAGCAGCTGGCACGGGACGGATGAGGATACGCAGTATTTT.

This chain links TRBV27 with TRBJ2-1; no clear D gene. Trimming cost V 5 bases and J 2 bases, with 1 base left between them. The CDR3 loop spans 11 amino acids. Germline V gene lookup returns CDR1 MNHEY and CDR2 SMNVEV (reference sequence). In nucleotides, the CDR3 is TGTGCCAGCAGTACCTACAATGAGCAGTTCTTC. Translating it yields CASSTYNEQFF.

The chain has TRBV10-3 and TRBJ2-1; TRBD1 aligns across 9 bases. Germline assignment: CDR1 ENHRY and CDR2 SYGVKD. V lost 5 bases to trimming and J lost 5 bases; unmatched junction nucleotides: 1. CDR3 length: 13 amino acids. This CDR3 is CAISRTGDNEQFF. The CDR3 DNA is TGTGCCATCAGTCGGACAGGGGACAATGAGCAGTTCTTC.